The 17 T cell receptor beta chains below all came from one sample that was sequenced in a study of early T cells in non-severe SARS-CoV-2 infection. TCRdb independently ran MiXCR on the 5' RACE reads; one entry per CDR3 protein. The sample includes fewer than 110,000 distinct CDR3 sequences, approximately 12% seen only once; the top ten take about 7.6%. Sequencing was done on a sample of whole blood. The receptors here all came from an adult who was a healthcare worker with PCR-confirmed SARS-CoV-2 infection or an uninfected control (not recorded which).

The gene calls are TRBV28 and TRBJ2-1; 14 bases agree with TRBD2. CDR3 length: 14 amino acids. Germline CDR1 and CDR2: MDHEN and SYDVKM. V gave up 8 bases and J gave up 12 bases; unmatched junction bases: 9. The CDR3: CASGTSGSPRVQFF. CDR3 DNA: TGTGCCAGCGGGACTAGCGGGAGCCCAAGGGTGCAGTTCTTC.

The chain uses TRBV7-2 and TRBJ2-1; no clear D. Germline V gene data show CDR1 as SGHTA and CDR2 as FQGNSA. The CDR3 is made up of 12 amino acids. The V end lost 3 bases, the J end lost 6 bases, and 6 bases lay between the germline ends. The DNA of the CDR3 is TGTGCCAGCAGCTTCAAGGGCAATGAGCAGTTCTTC. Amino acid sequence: CASSFKGNEQFF.

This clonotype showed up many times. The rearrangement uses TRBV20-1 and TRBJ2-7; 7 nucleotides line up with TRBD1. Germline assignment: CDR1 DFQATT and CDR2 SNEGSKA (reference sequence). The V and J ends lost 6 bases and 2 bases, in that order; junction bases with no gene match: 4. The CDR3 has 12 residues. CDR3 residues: CSAGTDAYEQYF. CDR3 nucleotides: TGCAGTGCCGGGACAGACGCCTACGAGCAGTACTTC.

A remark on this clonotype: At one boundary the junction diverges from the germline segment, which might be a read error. CDR3 loop: CTSSQDRFPGGSGNTIYF. The CDR3 nucleotides are TGCACCAGCAGCCAAGATAGGTTTCCAGGGGGCTCTGGAAACACCATATATTTT. J is TRBJ1-3 and V is TRBV4-3, with TRBD1 matching 7 bases. There are 18 residues in the CDR3. Germline lookup yields CDR1 LGHNA and CDR2 YSLEER.

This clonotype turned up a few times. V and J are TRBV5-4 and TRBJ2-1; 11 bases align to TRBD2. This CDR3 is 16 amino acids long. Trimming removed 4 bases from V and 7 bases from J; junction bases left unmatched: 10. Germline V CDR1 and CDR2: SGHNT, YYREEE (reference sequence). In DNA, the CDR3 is TGTGCCAGCAGCCACCTTAGCGGGAGGGCCCCGAATGAGCAGTTCTTC. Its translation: CASSHLSGRAPNEQFF.

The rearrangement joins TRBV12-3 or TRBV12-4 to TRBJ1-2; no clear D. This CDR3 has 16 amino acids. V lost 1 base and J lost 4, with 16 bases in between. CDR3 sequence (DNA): TGTGCCAGCAGTTTAGGGTTGGCGGGGATGGGCTATGGCTACACCTTC. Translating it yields CASSLGLAGMGYGYTF.

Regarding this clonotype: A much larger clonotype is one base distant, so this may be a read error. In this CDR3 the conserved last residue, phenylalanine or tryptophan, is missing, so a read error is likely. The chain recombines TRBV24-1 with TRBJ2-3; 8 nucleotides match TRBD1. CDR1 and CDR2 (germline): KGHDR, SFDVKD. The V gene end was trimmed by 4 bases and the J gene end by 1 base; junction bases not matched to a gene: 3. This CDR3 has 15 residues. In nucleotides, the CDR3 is TGTGCCACCAGTGAAGGACAGGGCCGCACAGATACGCAGTATTTA. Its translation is CATSEGQGRTDTQYL.

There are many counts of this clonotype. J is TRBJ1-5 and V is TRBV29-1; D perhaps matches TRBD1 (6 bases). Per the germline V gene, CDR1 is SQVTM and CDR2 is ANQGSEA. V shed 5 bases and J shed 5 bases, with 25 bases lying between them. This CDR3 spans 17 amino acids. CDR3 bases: TGCAGCGTTTCCTCCATCAGGGGCGAAAGTTTCGATCAGCCCCAGCATTTT. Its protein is CSVSSIRGESFDQPQHF. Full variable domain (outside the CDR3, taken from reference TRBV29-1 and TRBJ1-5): SAVISQKPSRDICQRGTSLTIQCQVDSQVTMMFWYRQQPGQSLTLIATANQGSEATYESGFVIDKFPISRPNLTFSTLTVSNMSPEDSSIYLCSVSSIRGESFDQPQHFGDGTRLSIL.

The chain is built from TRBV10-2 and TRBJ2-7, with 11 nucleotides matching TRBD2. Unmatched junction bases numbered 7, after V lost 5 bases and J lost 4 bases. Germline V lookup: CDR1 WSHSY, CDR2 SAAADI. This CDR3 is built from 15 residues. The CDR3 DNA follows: TGCGCCAGCAGTACGGTACTAGCGGGAGCGTACGAGCAGTACTTC. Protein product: CASSTVLAGAYEQYF.

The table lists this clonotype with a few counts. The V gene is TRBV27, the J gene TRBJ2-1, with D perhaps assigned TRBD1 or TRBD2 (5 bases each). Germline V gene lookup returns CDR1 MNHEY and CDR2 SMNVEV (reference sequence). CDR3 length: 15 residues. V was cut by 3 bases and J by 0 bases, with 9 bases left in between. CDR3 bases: TGTGCCAGCAGTTTGAGGGGTAGCTCCTACAATGAGCAGTTCTTC. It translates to CASSLRGSSYNEQFF.

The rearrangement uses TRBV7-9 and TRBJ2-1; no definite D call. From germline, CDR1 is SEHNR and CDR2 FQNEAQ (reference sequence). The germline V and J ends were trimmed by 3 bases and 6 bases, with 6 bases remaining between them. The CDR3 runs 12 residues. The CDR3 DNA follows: TGTGCCAGCAGCTTTTCATCCAATGAGCAGTTCTTC. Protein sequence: CASSFSSNEQFF.

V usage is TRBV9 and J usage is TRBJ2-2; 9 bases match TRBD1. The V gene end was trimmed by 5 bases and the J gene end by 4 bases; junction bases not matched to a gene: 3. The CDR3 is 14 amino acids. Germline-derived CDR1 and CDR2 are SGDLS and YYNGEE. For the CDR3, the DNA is TGTGCCAGCAGGGGACAGGGAGGCACCGGGGAGCTGTTTTTT. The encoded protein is CASRGQGGTGELFF.

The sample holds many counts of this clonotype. The CDR3 region has the DNA TGTGCCAGCAGTGACTCGAGTAGCAATGAGCAGTTCTTC. Amino acid sequence: CASSDSSSNEQFF. The chain uses TRBV6-4 and TRBJ2-1; no definite D call. V lost 0 bases, J lost 6 bases, and 6 bases lay in between. Germline V gives CDR1 MRHNA, CDR2 SNTAGT. The CDR3 length is 13 residues.

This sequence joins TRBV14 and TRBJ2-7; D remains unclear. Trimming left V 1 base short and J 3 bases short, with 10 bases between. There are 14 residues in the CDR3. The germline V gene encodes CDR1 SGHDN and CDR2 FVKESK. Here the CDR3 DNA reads TGTGCCAGCAGCCAAGCCTCAAGCGACTACGAGCAGTACTTC. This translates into CASSQASSDYEQYF.

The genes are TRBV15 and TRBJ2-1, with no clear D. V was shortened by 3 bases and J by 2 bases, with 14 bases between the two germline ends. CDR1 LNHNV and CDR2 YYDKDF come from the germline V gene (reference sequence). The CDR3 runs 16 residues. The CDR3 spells CATSRVLGRTYNEQFF. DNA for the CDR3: TGTGCCACCAGCAGGGTCTTGGGCCGTACCTACAATGAGCAGTTCTTC.

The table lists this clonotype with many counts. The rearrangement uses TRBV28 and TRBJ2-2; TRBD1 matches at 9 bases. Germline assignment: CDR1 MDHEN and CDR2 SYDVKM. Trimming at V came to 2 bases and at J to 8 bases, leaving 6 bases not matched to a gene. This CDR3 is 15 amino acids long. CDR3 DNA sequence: TGTGCCAGCAGTTTAAACAGGGGGCGTTCGGGGGAGCTGTTTTTT. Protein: CASSLNRGRSGELFF.

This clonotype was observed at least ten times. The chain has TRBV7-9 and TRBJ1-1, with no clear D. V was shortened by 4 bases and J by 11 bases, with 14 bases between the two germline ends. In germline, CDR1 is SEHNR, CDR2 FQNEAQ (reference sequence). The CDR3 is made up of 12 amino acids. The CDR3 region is CASSSRSLDAFF. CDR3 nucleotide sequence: TGTGCCAGCAGCTCACGAAGTCTAGATGCTTTCTTT.